A selection of T cell receptor beta chains follows, all from one sample in a study of cytomegalovirus exposure and HLA in healthy donors. Profiled with immunoSEQ multiplex PCR; TCRdb holds only in-frame clones, not every one. The table lists some 71,000 clones, 94% of them singletons. Sequenced: PBMCs. All receptors come from a woman younger than 35 in good health and CMV-seronegative. Each CDR3 is given with its conserved first and last residue. Each record gives: clone size, J gene, V gene, D gene, CDR3 length, CDR3 DNA, CDR3 protein. The D gene is left open where the match is weak. Expanded clones get a size class; other rows say once, few or many, or leave the size out.

>once|TRBJ1-4|TRBV7-3|.|14
TGTGCCAGCAGCTTACCCAGGGCGAGGGAAAAACTGTTTTTT
CASSLPRAREKLFF
>.|TRBJ2-2|TRBV25-1|.|14
TGTGCCAGCAGACCGACAGCGAACACCGGGGAGCTGTTTTTT
CASRPTANTGELFF
>.|TRBJ1-4|TRBV25-1|TRBD1|15
TGTGCCAGCAGTACAGGGGGAGCCCGCAATGAAAAACTGTTTTTT
CASSTGGARNEKLFF
>.|TRBJ2-3|TRBV13|TRBD2|16
TGTGCCAGCAGCTTAAGGCTGGGACTAGCTGCAGATACGCAGTATTTT
CASSLRLGLAADTQYF
>.|TRBJ1-2|TRBV7-9|.|16
TGTGCCAGCAGCTTAGGGGTGACAGTTGTTAACTATGGCTACACCTTC
CASSLGVTVVNYGYTF
>.|TRBJ1-2|TRBV9|.|15
TGTGCCAGCAGCGTAGTTGGAACAGGGCTCTATGGCTACACCTTC
CASSVVGTGLYGYTF
>few|TRBJ2-3|TRBV6-4|TRBD2|16
TGTGCCAGCAGTGACTCAGCGGGGGGTAGCACAGATACGCAGTATTTT
CASSDSAGGSTDTQYF
>.|TRBJ1-1|TRBV6-6|TRBD1|14
TGTGCCAGCAGGGCGGGACAGATGAACACTGAAGCTTTCTTT
CASRAGQMNTEAFF
>.|TRBJ2-7|TRBV11-2|TRBD2|15
TGTGCCAGCAGCGCCGGGACTAGCGGGAGGCACGAGCAGTACTTC
CASSAGTSGRHEQYF
>.|TRBJ2-3|TRBV29-1|.|10
TGCAGCGTTACAGGGGATACGCAGTATTTT
CSVTGDTQYF
>.|TRBJ1-4|TRBV9|.|14
TGTGCCAGCAGCCCGGCGGGGGCGGGTGAAAAACTGTTTTTT
CASSPAGAGEKLFF
>.|TRBJ2-3|TRBV6-4|TRBD2|16
TGTGCCAGCAGTGAGGAGGCTGGCGGGGAGGGGGATACGCAGTATTTT
CASSEEAGGEGDTQYF
>.|TRBJ2-3|TRBV7-9|.|16
TGTGCCAGCGAAGTTGGGGGGTCGAGGGACACAGATACGCAGTATTTT
CASEVGGSRDTDTQYF
>.|TRBJ1-2|TRBV19|TRBD1|14
TGTGCCAGTAGGCGAGGACAGGGTGGAGATGGCTACACCTTC
CASRRGQGGDGYTF
>.|TRBJ2-7|TRBV6-1|TRBD2|15
TGTGCCAGCAGGGGACTAGCGGGGGGGCGTTACGAGCAGTACTTC
CASRGLAGGRYEQYF
>once|TRBJ1-2|TRBV21-1|.|14
TGTGCCAGCCGTGGACAGGGGGTTAACTATGGCTACACCTTC
CASRGQGVNYGYTF
>.|TRBJ2-1|TRBV9|TRBD2|15
TGTGCCAGCAGCGTATGGGGGAGGGAGCGCAATGAGCAGTTCTTC
CASSVWGRERNEQFF
>.|TRBJ1-1|TRBV6-5|.|12
TGTGCCAGCCAGACAGGGAACACTGAAGCTTTCTTT
CASQTGNTEAFF
>.|TRBJ1-3|TRBV10-3|.|16
TGTGCCATCAGTGAGTCCCAAGTCAGCTCTGGAAACACCATATATTTT
CAISESQVSSGNTIYF
>.|TRBJ2-1|TRBV29-1|.|13
TGCAGCGTTGAGCAGATATCCTACAATGAGCAGTTCTTC
CSVEQISYNEQFF
>.|TRBJ2-5|TRBV19|.|14
TGTGCCAGTAGTTCTGGACAGTTGCGGGAGACCCAGTACTTC
CASSSGQLRETQYF
>.|TRBJ1-5|TRBV9|TRBD1|14
TGTGCCAGCAGCGTGGGGACAGGGGATCAGCCCCAGCATTTT
CASSVGTGDQPQHF
>.|TRBJ2-1|TRBV2|TRBD2|15
TGTGCCAGCAGATTCATAGCGGGAGGGATGGGGGAGCAGTTCTTC
CASRFIAGGMGEQFF
>.|TRBJ1-1|TRBV5-1|.|15
TGCGCCAGCAGCGCAACAGGCGGCCGTAGACTTGAAGCTTTCTTT
CASSATGGRRLEAFF
>.|TRBJ2-7|TRBV29-1|TRBD2|16
TGCAGCGTTGAAGATCGAGTTAGCGGGAGACCATACGAGCAGTACTTC
CSVEDRVSGRPYEQYF
>.|TRBJ2-5|TRBV5-4|TRBD1|14
TGTGCCAGCAGCGGGGGACAGGGACGAGAGACCCAGTACTTC
CASSGGQGRETQYF
>.|TRBJ2-3|TRBV7-3|.|13
TGTGCCAGCAGCTTACTATTCCAAGATACGCAGTATTTT
CASSLLFQDTQYF
>once|TRBJ1-2|TRBV27|TRBD1|13
TGTGCCAGCAGTTACCGACAGGGCTATGGCTACACCTTC
CASSYRQGYGYTF
>few|TRBJ2-1|TRBV7-8|.|16
TGTGCCAGCAGCCATTTTGCGGGGATATTCTACAATGAGCAGTTCTTC
CASSHFAGIFYNEQFF
>.|TRBJ2-3|TRBV5-1|.|13
TGCGCCAGCAGCCCACAGGGTGCAGATACGCAGTATTTT
CASSPQGADTQYF
>.|TRBJ1-5|TRBV6-6|TRBD1|16
TGTGCCAGCAGTTACAGGGGGCGGGATAGCAATCAGCCCCAGCATTTT
CASSYRGRDSNQPQHF
>.|TRBJ2-7|TRBV5-1|TRBD2|15
TGCGCCAGCAGCTTGGGTAGCGGGTTTTCCTACGAGCAGTACTTC
CASSLGSGFSYEQYF
>.|TRBJ2-5|TRBV29-1|.|14
TGCAGCGTTGGACCACAGGGCCCCCCGGAGACCCAGTACTTC
CSVGPQGPPETQYF
>few|TRBJ2-7|TRBV6-1|TRBD2|14
TGTGCCAGCGGGACTAGCGGGAGCTCCTACGAGCAGTACTTC
CASGTSGSSYEQYF
>.|TRBJ2-1|TRBV27|TRBD2|15
TGTGCCAGCAGGGGACTAGCGGGAGAGGGCAATGAGCAGTTCTTC
CASRGLAGEGNEQFF
>.|TRBJ2-1|TRBV9|TRBD2|17
TGTGCCAGCAGCGTAACCATAGCGGGGGGTGGTGCCAATGAGCAGTTCTTC
CASSVTIAGGGANEQFF
>.|TRBJ2-7|TRBV27|.|14
TGTGCCAGCAGTCCTCTAGGGGTTAGGAACGAGCAGTACTTC
CASSPLGVRNEQYF
>.|TRBJ2-7|TRBV5-8|.|14
TGTGCCAGCAGCTTGGGTCAGATCCTTTACGAGCAGTACTTC
CASSLGQILYEQYF
>.|TRBJ2-5|TRBV4-3|.|13
TGCGCCAGCAGCCAACAGGGACAAGAGACCCAGTACTTC
CASSQQGQETQYF
>.|TRBJ1-1|TRBV7-9|.|14
TGTGCCAGCAGCCCCCAGGGTACGGACACTGAAGCTTTCTTT
CASSPQGTDTEAFF
>.|TRBJ1-1|TRBV12-5|.|15
TGTGCTAGTGCTGTTTTTGGGACTGTCAACACTGAAGCTTTCTTT
CASAVFGTVNTEAFF
>.|TRBJ2-7|TRBV10-1|TRBD2|15
TGCGCCAGCAGCCCGGCTAGCGGTAGCTCCTACGAGCAGTACTTC
CASSPASGSSYEQYF
>once|TRBJ2-7|TRBV12-5|.|16
TGTGCTAGTGGCGCCCTTGTGGGAGAGAGCTCCTACGAGCAGTACTTC
CASGALVGESSYEQYF
>.|TRBJ1-2|TRBV7-2|TRBD1|15
TGTGCCAGCAGCTCCGGCCGGGACAGGGGGGATGGCTACACCTTC
CASSSGRDRGDGYTF
>.|TRBJ1-2|TRBV6-5|TRBD1|16
TGTGCCAGCAGTTACTCGGAGGTGACAGGGGGCCCTGGCTACACCTTC
CASSYSEVTGGPGYTF
>.|TRBJ2-2|TRBV6-4|TRBD2|16
TGTGCCAGCAGTGAAGGAGGGGACTACCACACCGGGGAGCTGTTTTTT
CASSEGGDYHTGELFF
>.|TRBJ2-1|TRBV4-1|.|17
TGCGCCAGCAGCCACCCCCGACTAGTCCGCTCCTACAATGAGCAGTTCTTC
CASSHPRLVRSYNEQFF
>.|TRBJ2-1|TRBV4-1|TRBD2|18
TGCGCCAGCAGCCAAGATCTAACTAGCGGGAGGATCGACAATGAGCAGTTCTTC
CASSQDLTSGRIDNEQFF
>.|TRBJ2-1|TRBV9|TRBD2|16
TGTGCCAGCAGCCCCACTAGCGGGGGCTCCTACAATGAGCAGTTCTTC
CASSPTSGGSYNEQFF
>.|TRBJ2-3|TRBV7-8|TRBD2|18
TGTGCCAGCAGCCCAAGGACTAGCGGGGGGAGCAGCACAGATACGCAGTATTTT
CASSPRTSGGSSTDTQYF
>.|TRBJ2-1|TRBV19|TRBD2|15
TGTGCCAGTAGTACCCCGGGGGTAGCGGGGCCGAAGCAGTTCTTC
CASSTPGVAGPKQFF
>.|TRBJ2-5|TRBV6-6|TRBD2|15
TGTGCCAGCAAATCGAGGACTAGCGGAGAAGAGACCCAGTACTTC
CASKSRTSGEETQYF
>.|TRBJ2-7|TRBV7-9|TRBD2|14
TGTGCCAGCAGCTTAGGACTAGCGGAGTACGAGCAGTACTTC
CASSLGLAEYEQYF
>.|TRBJ2-2|TRBV10-1|TRBD2|14
TGCGCCAGCAGTGACGCGGGAGACGCCGGGGAGCTGTTTTTT
CASSDAGDAGELFF
>once|TRBJ1-5|TRBV6-5|.|14
TGTGCCAGCAGTTACTCGATGGAGGGGCAGCCCCAGCATTTT
CASSYSMEGQPQHF